The sequence of this TCR beta chain was determined in a study of blood T cell repertoires in COVID-19 (dated by TCRdb to 2019 to 2021). For the wider study: Samples from collaborators originated in the United States, Italy and Spain and spanned both the acute and convalescent phases of COVID-19. Sample metadata almost always included a de-identified subject ID, COVID-19 status, age in years and sex. A freely available public database, intended as a resource for researchers studying the immune response to SARS-CoV-2, is where the repertoires were released. Subjects who had been exposed to COVID-19, were actively infected with it, or had recovered from it provided the deeply sampled blood TCRbeta repertoires that made up the dataset. The prospective study material was composed of cDNA or gDNA derived from T cells, B-cell-depleted T cells, or PBMCs. The samples were drawn from two sources: the first 160 participants of the ongoing ImmuneRACE study, and some 1,300 subjects contributed by 6 global collaborators. HLA class I and class II types, where available, came from metadata supplied by the sample provider rather than from assay-based typing. Results and caveats for the whole study, not just this receptor: How much clinical and demographic metadata was included differed by source and by participant, and the metadata was provided uncurated.

Collaborating institutions collected whole blood in K2EDTA tubes following their own protocols. For TCRbeta analysis, collaborators shipped samples as frozen whole blood, isolated PBMCs, or DNA extracted from either of those sample types. Worth noting for this clone: What antigen it recognizes has not been identified. Base quality data are lacking; no much larger clone is found one base away.

TCRbeta CDR3 regions were amplified from genomic DNA using the immunoSEQ Assay, a bias-controlled multiplex PCR. As for the authors' bioinformatics: The number of nucleated cells in each sample was estimated by amplification of reference gene primers within the assay. Sequence reads were collapsed and filtered to measure the absolute abundance of every unique TCRbeta CDR3 rearrangement. For each sample, productive Simpson clonality was calculated as the square root of Simpson's diversity index over productive rearrangements. TCRdb obtained this table from immuneACCESS and retained in-frame rearrangements with V and J assigned. These tables miss some clones; where compared with another copy, unresolved V genes account for less than half of the shortfall, and the remainder is unexplained. The D gene and trimming were derived from the DNA, and the V and J assignments and clone size from that table. A total of around 400,000 clones appear in this sample, 80% to 90% of them only once. The ten largest clones take up approximately 1.2% of the sample.

Taken from the germline V gene, the CDR1 and CDR2 loops are MGHDK and SYGVNS. Trimming at the junction amounts to 7 bases on V and 0 bases on J, and the germline ends lie 15 bases apart. The CDR3 runs 15 amino acids, cysteine and phenylalanine included. The sequence is cut down to CDR3 DNA, 45 bases in frame from base 1. Sequencing was carried out using peripheral blood. The clonotype originates from a man in his forties with acute or convalescent COVID-19. The V and J genes are TRBV25-1 and TRBJ1-1; the D gene assignment is ambiguous. The sequence in DNA is TGTGCCAGCAAAGAATCGGCGGGTATGAACACTGAAGCTTTCTTT. Its protein reads: CASKESAGMNTEAFF.